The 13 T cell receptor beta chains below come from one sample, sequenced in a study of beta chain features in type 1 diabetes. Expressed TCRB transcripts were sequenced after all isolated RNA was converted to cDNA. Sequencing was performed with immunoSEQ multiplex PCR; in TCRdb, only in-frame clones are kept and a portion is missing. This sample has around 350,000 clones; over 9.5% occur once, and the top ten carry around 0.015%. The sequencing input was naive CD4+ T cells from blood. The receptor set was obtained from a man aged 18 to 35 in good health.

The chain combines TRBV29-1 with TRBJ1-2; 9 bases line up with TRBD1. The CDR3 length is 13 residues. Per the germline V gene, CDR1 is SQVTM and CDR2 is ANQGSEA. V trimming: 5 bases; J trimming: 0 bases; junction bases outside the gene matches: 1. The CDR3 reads CSVWTGANYGYTF. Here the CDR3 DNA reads TGCAGCGTTTGGACAGGGGCTAACTATGGCTACACCTTC.

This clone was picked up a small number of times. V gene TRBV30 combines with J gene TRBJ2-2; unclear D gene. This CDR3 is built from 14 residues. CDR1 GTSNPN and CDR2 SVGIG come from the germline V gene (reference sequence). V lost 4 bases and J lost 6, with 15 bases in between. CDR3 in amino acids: CAWNPTRLSGELFF. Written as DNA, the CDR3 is TGTGCCTGGAACCCAACACGACTGTCCGGGGAGCTGTTTTTT. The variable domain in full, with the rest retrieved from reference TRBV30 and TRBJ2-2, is SQTIHQWPATLVQPVGSPLSLECTVEGTSNPNLYWYRQAAGRGLQLLFYSVGIGQISSEVPQNLSASRPQDRQFILSSKKLLLSDSGFYLCAWNPTRLSGELFFGEGSRLTVL.

CDR3 DNA: TGTGCCAGCAGCCTCGAAGGGACAGGGGCATCCTACGAGCAGTACTTC. It is translated as CASSLEGTGASYEQYF. The V gene is TRBV7-6, the J gene TRBJ2-7, with 10 bases matching TRBD1. Germline trimming cut 5 bases from V and 1 base from J; bases unmatched to any gene: 8. Germline CDR1 is SGHVS and CDR2 is FNYEAQ. There are 16 residues in the CDR3.

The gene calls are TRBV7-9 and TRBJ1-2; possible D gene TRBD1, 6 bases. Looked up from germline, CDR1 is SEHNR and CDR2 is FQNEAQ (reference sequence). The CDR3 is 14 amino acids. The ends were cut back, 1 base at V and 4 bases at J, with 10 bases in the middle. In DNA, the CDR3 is TGTGCCAGCAGCTTAGGGGGGCTCCTCTATGGCTACACCTTC. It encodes CASSLGGLLYGYTF.

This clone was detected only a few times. CDR3 sequence reads: CASSLQGGDTQYF. DNA of the CDR3: TGTGCCAGCAGTTTACAGGGAGGAGATACGCAGTATTTT. V usage is TRBV28 and J usage is TRBJ2-3, with D perhaps TRBD2 (6 bases). This CDR3 spans 13 amino acids. V was pared by 2 bases and J by 5 bases, with 8 bases between. Germline assignment: CDR1 MDHEN and CDR2 SYDVKM.

The CDR3 loop reads CASSLESGTSLDTQYF. CDR3 DNA: TGTGCCAGCAGCTTAGAATCCGGGACTAGCTTAGATACGCAGTATTTT. V and J are TRBV7-9 and TRBJ2-3; 9 bases map to TRBD2. After removal of 1 base from V and 5 bases from J, the junction contained 7 bases not matched to a gene. The CDR3 is made up of 16 amino acids. Germline CDR1 reads SEHNR; CDR2 reads FQNEAQ (reference sequence). Combining the CDR3 with reference TRBV7-9 and TRBJ2-3 gives the whole variable domain DTGVSQNPRHKITKRGQNVTFRCDPISEHNRLYWYRQTLGQGPEFLTYFQNEAQLEKSRLLSDRFSAERPKGSFSTLEIQRTEQGDSAMYLCASSLESGTSLDTQYFGPGTRLTVL.

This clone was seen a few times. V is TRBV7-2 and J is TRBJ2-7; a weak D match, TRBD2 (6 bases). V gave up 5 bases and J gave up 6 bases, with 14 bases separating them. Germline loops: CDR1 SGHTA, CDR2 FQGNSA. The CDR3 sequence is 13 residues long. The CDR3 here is CASSRMSGVEQYF. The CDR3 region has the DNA TGTGCCAGCAGCCGGATGTCGGGGGTCGAGCAGTACTTC. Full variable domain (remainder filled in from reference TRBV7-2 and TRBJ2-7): GAGVSQSPSNKVTEKGKDVELRCDPISGHTALYWYRQSLGQGLEFLIYFQGNSAPDKSGLPSDRFSAERTGGSVSTLTIQRTQQEDSAVYLCASSRMSGVEQYFGPGTRLTVT.

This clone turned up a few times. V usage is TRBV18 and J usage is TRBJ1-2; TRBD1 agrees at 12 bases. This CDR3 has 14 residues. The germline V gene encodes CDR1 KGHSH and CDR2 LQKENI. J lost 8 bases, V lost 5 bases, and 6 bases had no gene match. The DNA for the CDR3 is TGTGCCAGCTCAGCCGGGACAGGGGGCGACGGCTACACCTTC. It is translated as CASSAGTGGDGYTF. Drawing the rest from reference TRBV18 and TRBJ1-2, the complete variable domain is NAGVMQNPRHLVRRRGQEARLRCSPMKGHSHVYWYRQLPEEGLKFMVYLQKENIIDESGMPKERFSAEFPKEGPSILRIQQVVRGDSAAYFCASSAGTGGDGYTFGSGTRLTVV.

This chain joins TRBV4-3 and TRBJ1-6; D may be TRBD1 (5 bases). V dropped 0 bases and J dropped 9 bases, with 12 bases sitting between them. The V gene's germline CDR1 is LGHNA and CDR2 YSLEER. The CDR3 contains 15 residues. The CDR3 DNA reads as TGCGCCAGCAGCCAAGATATTCGGCAGGGTTCACCCCTCCACTTT. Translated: CASSQDIRQGSPLHF.

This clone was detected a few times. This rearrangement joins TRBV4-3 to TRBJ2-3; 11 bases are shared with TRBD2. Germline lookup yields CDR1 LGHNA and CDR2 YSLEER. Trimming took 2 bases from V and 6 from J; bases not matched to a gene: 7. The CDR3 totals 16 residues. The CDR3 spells CASSQRVTSGSDTQYF. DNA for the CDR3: TGCGCCAGCAGCCAACGGGTAACTAGCGGGAGTGATACGCAGTATTTT.

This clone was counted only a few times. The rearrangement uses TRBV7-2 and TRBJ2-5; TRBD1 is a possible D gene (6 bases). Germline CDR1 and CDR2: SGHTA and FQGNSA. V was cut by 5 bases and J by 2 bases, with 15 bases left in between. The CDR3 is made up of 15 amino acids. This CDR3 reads CASSVGRTEQETQYF. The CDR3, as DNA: TGTGCCAGCAGCGTAGGTAGGACAGAGCAAGAGACCCAGTACTTC.

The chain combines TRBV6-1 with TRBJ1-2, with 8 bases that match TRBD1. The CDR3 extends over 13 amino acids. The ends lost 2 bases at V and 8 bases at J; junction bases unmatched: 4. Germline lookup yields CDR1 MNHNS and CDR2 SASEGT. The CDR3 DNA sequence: TGTGCCAGCAGTGAAAGGACAGGGACCGGCTACACCTTC. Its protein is CASSERTGTGYTF.

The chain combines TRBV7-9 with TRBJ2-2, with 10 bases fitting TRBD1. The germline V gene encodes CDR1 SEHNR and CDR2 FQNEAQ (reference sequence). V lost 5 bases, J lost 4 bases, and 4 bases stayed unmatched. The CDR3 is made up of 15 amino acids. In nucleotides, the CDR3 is TGTGCCAGCAGCCCGGACAGGGGGTTCACCGGGGAGCTGTTTTTT. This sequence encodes CASSPDRGFTGELFF.